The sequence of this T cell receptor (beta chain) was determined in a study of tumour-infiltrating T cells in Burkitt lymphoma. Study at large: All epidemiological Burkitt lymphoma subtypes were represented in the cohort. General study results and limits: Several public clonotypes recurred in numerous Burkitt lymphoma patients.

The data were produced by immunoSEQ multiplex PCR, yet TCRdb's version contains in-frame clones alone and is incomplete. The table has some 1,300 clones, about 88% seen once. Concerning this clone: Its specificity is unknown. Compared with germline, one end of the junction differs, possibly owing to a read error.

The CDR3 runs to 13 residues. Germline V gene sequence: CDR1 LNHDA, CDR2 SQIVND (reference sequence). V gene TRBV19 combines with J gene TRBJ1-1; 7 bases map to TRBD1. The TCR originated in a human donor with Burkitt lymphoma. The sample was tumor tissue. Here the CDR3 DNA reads TGTGCTAGTAGGACAGGTTTGAACACTGAAGCTTTCTTT. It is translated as CASRTGLNTEAFF.